Listed below are T cell receptor beta chains from one sample, sequenced in a study of blood T cell repertoires in COVID-19. Method: immunoSEQ multiplex PCR; TCRdb's copy keeps in-frame clones and lacks some. The data hold about 110,000 clones, with around 90% observed a single time. The sequencing sample was made of peripheral blood. The receptor set was obtained from a woman aged 45-59 years with acute or convalescent COVID-19. The CDR3 runs from the conserved cysteine through the conserved F or W. D genes are given only for firm matches. Clone size is not always given. Where it is, it says once, few, many or a class for expanded clones.

j_gene: TRBJ1-4; v_gene: TRBV18; abundance: NA; d_gene: NA; CDR3aa: CASSPTRGEEKLFF; CDR3nt: TGTGCCAGCTCACCTACCAGGGGAGAGGAAAAACTGTTTTTT
j_gene: TRBJ2-2; v_gene: TRBV7-2; abundance: NA; d_gene: NA; CDR3aa: CASSLSFPAGELFF; CDR3nt: TGTGCCAGCAGCTTAAGTTTCCCGGCCGGGGAGCTGTTTTTT
j_gene: TRBJ2-7; v_gene: TRBV19; abundance: NA; d_gene: NA; CDR3aa: CASSMTGRSYEQYF; CDR3nt: TGTGCCAGTAGTATGACAGGGAGGTCCTACGAGCAGTACTTC
j_gene: TRBJ1-1; v_gene: TRBV29-1; abundance: NA; d_gene: TRBD1; CDR3aa: CSVHRGQNTEAFF; CDR3nt: TGCAGCGTTCACAGGGGGCAGAACACTGAAGCTTTCTTT
j_gene: TRBJ2-3; v_gene: TRBV5-5; abundance: NA; d_gene: TRBD2; CDR3aa: CASSPASGPGGDTQYF; CDR3nt: TGTGCCAGCAGTCCCGCTAGCGGGCCCGGGGGAGATACGCAGTATTTT
j_gene: TRBJ1-5; v_gene: TRBV28; abundance: once; d_gene: TRBD1; CDR3aa: CASSHRQGEQPQHF; CDR3nt: TGTGCCAGCAGCCACAGACAGGGAGAACAGCCCCAGCATTTT
j_gene: TRBJ2-7; v_gene: TRBV6-1; abundance: NA; d_gene: TRBD2; CDR3aa: CASSDRTSGKIEQYF; CDR3nt: TGTGCCAGCAGTGATCGGACTAGCGGGAAGATCGAGCAGTACTTC
j_gene: TRBJ2-2; v_gene: TRBV19; abundance: few; d_gene: TRBD2; CDR3aa: CASNSMGLAGGRRELFF; CDR3nt: TGTGCCAGTAACTCTATGGGACTAGCGGGAGGGCGCCGGGAGCTGTTTTTT
j_gene: TRBJ2-7; v_gene: TRBV7-9; abundance: NA; d_gene: TRBD1; CDR3aa: CASSRSGGGEQYF; CDR3nt: TGTGCCAGCAGCCGCTCAGGGGGCGGCGAGCAGTACTTC
j_gene: TRBJ2-3; v_gene: TRBV24-1; abundance: NA; d_gene: TRBD1; CDR3aa: CATSDLPQGADTQYF; CDR3nt: TGTGCCACCAGTGATTTGCCACAGGGGGCAGATACGCAGTATTTT
j_gene: TRBJ2-1; v_gene: TRBV11-2; abundance: NA; d_gene: TRBD2; CDR3aa: CASTKTPLAGVNNEQFF; CDR3nt: TGTGCCAGCACCAAAACCCCTTTAGCGGGAGTAAACAATGAGCAGTTCTTC
j_gene: TRBJ1-2; v_gene: TRBV5-1; abundance: NA; d_gene: NA; CDR3aa: CASSLQGASGYTF; CDR3nt: TGCGCCAGCAGCTTACAGGGAGCAAGTGGCTACACCTTC
j_gene: TRBJ1-5; v_gene: TRBV21-1; abundance: NA; d_gene: NA; CDR3aa: CASMRKGAGNQPQHF; CDR3nt: TGTGCCAGCATGAGGAAGGGGGCCGGCAATCAGCCCCAGCATTTT
j_gene: TRBJ2-1; v_gene: TRBV3-1/TRBV3-2; abundance: NA; d_gene: TRBD2; CDR3aa: CASSQSGLVYNEQFF; CDR3nt: TGTGCCAGCAGCCAATCGGGACTAGTCTACAATGAGCAGTTCTTC
j_gene: TRBJ1-5; v_gene: TRBV6-4; abundance: NA; d_gene: TRBD1; CDR3aa: CASSNPTGGASQPQHF; CDR3nt: TGTGCCAGCAGCAATCCCACAGGGGGCGCGAGTCAGCCCCAGCATTTT
j_gene: TRBJ2-1; v_gene: TRBV19; abundance: once; d_gene: TRBD2; CDR3aa: CASSRTSGSLYNEQFF; CDR3nt: TGTGCCAGTAGTCGGACTAGCGGGAGTCTCTACAATGAGCAGTTCTTC
j_gene: TRBJ2-1; v_gene: TRBV2; abundance: NA; d_gene: TRBD2; CDR3aa: CASSEALGIAGQRYNEQFF; CDR3nt: TGTGCCAGCAGTGAAGCTTTAGGGATAGCGGGGCAGAGGTACAATGAGCAGTTCTTC
j_gene: TRBJ1-2; v_gene: TRBV19; abundance: NA; d_gene: NA; CDR3aa: CASSMVGTRFYGYTF; CDR3nt: TGTGCCAGTAGTATGGTGGGGACAAGATTCTATGGCTACACCTTC
j_gene: TRBJ2-2; v_gene: TRBV14; abundance: NA; d_gene: NA; CDR3aa: CASSSPRGGELFF; CDR3nt: TGTGCCAGCAGCAGCCCGCGGGGCGGGGAGCTGTTTTTT
j_gene: TRBJ2-3; v_gene: TRBV1; abundance: NA; d_gene: NA; CDR3aa: CTSSQDFKAGEVDTQYF; CDR3nt: TGCACCAGCAGCCAAGATTTTAAGGCGGGAGAAGTGGATACGCAGTATTTT
j_gene: TRBJ1-1; v_gene: TRBV5-8; abundance: NA; d_gene: TRBD1; CDR3aa: CASTKRQGRLEAFF; CDR3nt: TGTGCCAGCACCAAGAGACAGGGGCGGCTTGAAGCTTTCTTT
j_gene: TRBJ2-2; v_gene: TRBV24-1; abundance: NA; d_gene: NA; CDR3aa: CATSERQNTGELFF; CDR3nt: TGTGCCACCAGTGAACGACAGAACACCGGGGAGCTGTTTTTT
j_gene: TRBJ1-5; v_gene: TRBV9; abundance: NA; d_gene: TRBD1; CDR3aa: CASSEGTGRNNQPQHF; CDR3nt: TGTGCCAGCAGCGAAGGGACAGGTCGGAACAATCAGCCCCAGCATTTT
j_gene: TRBJ2-7; v_gene: TRBV11-2; abundance: NA; d_gene: TRBD2; CDR3aa: CASSRTSGDLNEQYF; CDR3nt: TGTGCCAGCAGTCGGACTAGCGGGGACCTAAACGAGCAGTACTTC
j_gene: TRBJ2-7; v_gene: TRBV3-1/TRBV3-2; abundance: NA; d_gene: TRBD1; CDR3aa: CASSSRDRGFPYEQYF; CDR3nt: TGTGCCAGCAGCTCCCGGGACAGGGGGTTTCCTTACGAGCAGTACTTC
j_gene: TRBJ2-2; v_gene: TRBV5-6; abundance: NA; d_gene: NA; CDR3aa: CASSLGGPLTGELFF; CDR3nt: TGTGCCAGCAGCTTGGGAGGGCCCCTAACCGGGGAGCTGTTTTTT
j_gene: TRBJ2-2; v_gene: TRBV7-6; abundance: NA; d_gene: NA; CDR3aa: CASSLYERRPANTGELFF; CDR3nt: TGTGCCAGCAGCTTATATGAGAGGCGGCCCGCGAACACCGGGGAGCTGTTTTTT
j_gene: TRBJ1-1; v_gene: TRBV5-1; abundance: NA; d_gene: NA; CDR3aa: CASSLAGGGEIEAFF; CDR3nt: TGCGCCAGCAGCTTGGCCGGTGGGGGCGAGATTGAAGCTTTCTTT
j_gene: TRBJ2-7; v_gene: TRBV5-8; abundance: NA; d_gene: TRBD1; CDR3aa: CASNRPYRGRF; CDR3nt: TGTGCCAGTAATCGGCCCTACAGGGGGCGTTTC
j_gene: TRBJ1-4; v_gene: TRBV19; abundance: NA; d_gene: NA; CDR3aa: CASRGLTTNEKLFF; CDR3nt: TGTGCCAGTCGAGGGCTTACAACTAATGAAAAACTGTTTTTT
j_gene: TRBJ2-1; v_gene: TRBV27; abundance: NA; d_gene: TRBD1; CDR3aa: CASSFVTGQGDNEQFF; CDR3nt: TGTGCCAGCAGTTTCGTTACGGGACAGGGTGACAATGAGCAGTTCTTC
j_gene: TRBJ1-1; v_gene: TRBV10-2; abundance: NA; d_gene: NA; CDR3aa: CASRAGANTEAFF; CDR3nt: TGCGCCAGCAGGGCTGGGGCGAACACTGAAGCTTTCTTT
j_gene: TRBJ2-5; v_gene: TRBV29-1; abundance: NA; d_gene: TRBD2; CDR3aa: CSVRGGPIETQYF; CDR3nt: TGCAGCGTTCGGGGAGGGCCAATTGAGACCCAGTACTTC
j_gene: TRBJ1-2; v_gene: TRBV19; abundance: NA; d_gene: NA; CDR3aa: CASTKTANYGYTF; CDR3nt: TGTGCCAGTACCAAGACAGCTAACTATGGCTACACCTTC
j_gene: TRBJ2-4; v_gene: TRBV7-9; abundance: NA; d_gene: NA; CDR3aa: CASSLTGQVKNIQYF; CDR3nt: TGTGCCAGCAGCTTAACTGGGCAGGTCAAAAACATTCAGTACTTC
j_gene: TRBJ2-1; v_gene: TRBV7-9; abundance: NA; d_gene: TRBD2; CDR3aa: CASSLGTGGGAYNEQFF; CDR3nt: TGTGCCAGCAGCTTAGGGACTGGGGGAGGGGCCTACAATGAGCAGTTCTTC
j_gene: TRBJ2-3; v_gene: TRBV6-5; abundance: NA; d_gene: TRBD2; CDR3aa: CASSTASGRTDTQYF; CDR3nt: TGTGCCAGCAGCACCGCCAGCGGGAGAACAGATACGCAGTATTTT
j_gene: TRBJ2-1; v_gene: TRBV19; abundance: NA; d_gene: NA; CDR3aa: CASRATGVIEQFF; CDR3nt: TGTGCCAGCCGGGCCACGGGAGTAATTGAGCAGTTCTTC
j_gene: TRBJ2-2; v_gene: TRBV19; abundance: NA; d_gene: NA; CDR3aa: CASATNTGELFF; CDR3nt: TGTGCCAGTGCAACAAACACCGGGGAGCTGTTTTTT
j_gene: TRBJ2-3; v_gene: TRBV30; abundance: NA; d_gene: TRBD2; CDR3aa: CAWSAGTSGRRGDTQYF; CDR3nt: TGTGCCTGGAGTGCCGGGACTAGCGGGAGAAGGGGCGATACGCAGTATTTT
j_gene: TRBJ1-5; v_gene: TRBV28; abundance: once; d_gene: TRBD1; CDR3aa: CASSQPDRGVNQPQHF; CDR3nt: TGTGCCAGCAGTCAACCGGACAGGGGAGTAAATCAGCCCCAGCATTTT
j_gene: TRBJ1-5; v_gene: TRBV19; abundance: NA; d_gene: NA; CDR3aa: CASNEVNGNQPQHF; CDR3nt: TGTGCCAGTAATGAGGTCAACGGCAATCAGCCCCAGCATTTT
j_gene: TRBJ2-7; v_gene: TRBV19; abundance: NA; d_gene: TRBD2; CDR3aa: CASSIMTREGRYEQYF; CDR3nt: TGTGCCAGTAGTATAATGACCCGGGAGGGCCGGTACGAGCAGTACTTC
j_gene: TRBJ1-1; v_gene: TRBV29-1; abundance: NA; d_gene: NA; CDR3aa: CSGGLQVGPTEAFF; CDR3nt: TGCAGCGGAGGTCTACAGGTGGGTCCCACTGAAGCTTTCTTT
j_gene: TRBJ2-7; v_gene: TRBV27; abundance: NA; d_gene: NA; CDR3aa: CASSLAIAYEQYF; CDR3nt: TGTGCCAGCAGTTTGGCCATCGCCTACGAGCAGTACTTC
j_gene: TRBJ1-1; v_gene: TRBV7-9; abundance: NA; d_gene: TRBD1; CDR3aa: CASSSGQVNTEAFF; CDR3nt: TGTGCCAGCAGCTCTGGACAGGTGAACACTGAAGCTTTCTTT
j_gene: TRBJ2-2; v_gene: TRBV19; abundance: NA; d_gene: TRBD1; CDR3aa: CASRQGVRLRTGELFF; CDR3nt: TGTGCCAGTAGACAGGGGGTTCGGCTAAGGACCGGGGAGCTGTTTTTT
j_gene: TRBJ1-2; v_gene: TRBV30; abundance: NA; d_gene: TRBD1; CDR3aa: CACSPGTGNGYTF; CDR3nt: TGTGCCTGCTCCCCCGGGACAGGGAACGGCTACACCTTC
j_gene: TRBJ2-2; v_gene: TRBV11-2; abundance: few; d_gene: NA; CDR3aa: CASSSPGHPYRNTGELFF; CDR3nt: TGTGCCAGCAGCTCCCCGGGACACCCTTATAGGAACACCGGGGAGCTGTTTTTT
j_gene: TRBJ1-2; v_gene: TRBV7-8; abundance: NA; d_gene: NA; CDR3aa: CASSLAGLAISLTYYGYTF; CDR3nt: TGTGCCAGCAGCTTAGCTGGGTTAGCGATTAGTTTAACTTACTATGGCTACACCTTC
j_gene: TRBJ2-2; v_gene: TRBV3-1/TRBV3-2; abundance: NA; d_gene: NA; CDR3aa: CASSPGRWDTGELFF; CDR3nt: TGTGCCAGCAGCCCGGGTCGGTGGGACACCGGGGAGCTGTTTTTT
j_gene: TRBJ2-6; v_gene: TRBV7-9; abundance: NA; d_gene: NA; CDR3aa: CASPTISQQGPGANVLTF; CDR3nt: TGTGCCAGTCCCACAATCTCCCAACAGGGTCCTGGGGCCAACGTCCTGACTTTC
j_gene: TRBJ2-1; v_gene: TRBV29-1; abundance: NA; d_gene: NA; CDR3aa: CSVPSGYWPNEQFF; CDR3nt: TGCAGCGTTCCCTCGGGTTATTGGCCCAATGAGCAGTTCTTC
j_gene: TRBJ1-4; v_gene: TRBV27; abundance: NA; d_gene: NA; CDR3aa: CASSLGPYNEKLFF; CDR3nt: TGTGCCAGCAGTTTAGGGCCTTATAATGAAAAACTGTTTTTT
j_gene: TRBJ1-2; v_gene: TRBV12-3/TRBV12-4; abundance: few; d_gene: NA; CDR3aa: CASTMDSRGRYTF; CDR3nt: TGTGCCAGCACCATGGACAGCCGCGGGCGCTACACCTTC
j_gene: TRBJ1-1; v_gene: TRBV14; abundance: NA; d_gene: NA; CDR3aa: CASSPPGMNTEAFF; CDR3nt: TGTGCCAGCAGCCCTCCGGGGATGAACACTGAAGCTTTCTTT
j_gene: TRBJ2-4; v_gene: TRBV11-3; abundance: NA; d_gene: TRBD2; CDR3aa: CASSARLAAPLNRGKNIQYF; CDR3nt: TGTGCCAGCAGCGCAAGACTAGCCGCCCCTCTCAACCGAGGCAAAAACATTCAGTACTTC
j_gene: TRBJ1-4; v_gene: TRBV18; abundance: NA; d_gene: NA; CDR3aa: CASSPPDRTSANEKLFF; CDR3nt: TGTGCCAGCTCACCGCCGGACAGAACGTCCGCTAATGAAAAACTGTTTTTT
j_gene: TRBJ2-2; v_gene: TRBV9; abundance: NA; d_gene: TRBD1; CDR3aa: CASSPTGVSGELFF; CDR3nt: TGTGCCAGCAGCCCTACAGGGGTCAGCGGGGAGCTGTTTTTT
j_gene: TRBJ2-3; v_gene: TRBV5-8; abundance: NA; d_gene: NA; CDR3aa: CASSLDWGESTDTQYF; CDR3nt: TGTGCCAGCAGCTTGGATTGGGGGGAGAGCACAGATACGCAGTATTTT